These T cell receptor beta chains were read from a single sample in a study of blood T cell repertoires in COVID-19. TCRdb's table, derived via immunoSEQ multiplex PCR, lists solely in-frame clones and lacks some. The table lists approximately 41,000 clones, roughly 91% of them singletons. Sequenced material: peripheral blood. The receptor source for this set is a human donor in a cohort sampled during active COVID-19. Each CDR3 is given with its conserved first and last residue. The D gene is left open where the match is weak. Part of the rows lack a size; the others show once, few, many or a class for expanded clones.

j_call v_call d_call clone_size cdr3_nt cdr3_aa
TRBJ2-6 TRBV19 TRBD1 once TGTGCCAGCGGGACAGGGGCTGGGGCCAACGTCCTGACTTTC CASGTGAGANVLTF
TRBJ1-1 TRBV29-1 NA NA TGCAGCGTTGTCGGCAGGGGAGCTTTGGAAGCTTTCTTT CSVVGRGALEAFF
TRBJ2-1 TRBV5-1 TRBD2 NA TGCGCCACCTCAGAGGAGGCTAGCGGGAGCTCCTACAATGAGCAGTTCTTC CATSEEASGSSYNEQFF
TRBJ1-4 TRBV7-9 NA NA TGTGCCAGCAGCCCCGGACAGACGAATGAAAAACTGTTTTTT CASSPGQTNEKLFF
TRBJ2-7 TRBV5-1 NA NA TGCGCCAGCGCCTCGGGGAGAGACGAGCAGTACTTC CASASGRDEQYF
TRBJ2-1 TRBV7-6 TRBD1 NA TGTGCCAGCAGCTTAGTGTGGGGGACAGAATACAATGAGCAGTTCTTC CASSLVWGTEYNEQFF
TRBJ2-2 TRBV9 NA NA TGTGCCAGCAGCCCTAGGTCGTACACCGGGGAGCTGTTTTTT CASSPRSYTGELFF
TRBJ1-2 TRBV12-3/TRBV12-4 TRBD1 NA TGTGCCAGCAGTTTACAGGGGGGCTATGGCTACACCTTC CASSLQGGYGYTF
TRBJ2-7 TRBV11-2 TRBD2 NA TGTGCCAGCAGCTTAGCGTTAGCGGGGAGCTCCTACGAGCAGTACTTC CASSLALAGSSYEQYF
TRBJ2-2 TRBV5-3 TRBD2 NA TGTGCCAGAAGCCTGTTTGTTTGCGGGAGGGCCCTCACCGGGGAGCTGTTTTTT CARSLFVCGRALTGELFF
TRBJ2-1 TRBV20-1 NA NA TGCAGTGCTAGAGATTACGGGTTACAGTTCTTC CSARDYGLQFF
TRBJ1-1 TRBV4-1 NA few TGCGCCAGCAGCCAAGTTAGCGGACAACTGAACACTGAAGCTTTCTTT CASSQVSGQLNTEAFF
TRBJ1-4 TRBV28 TRBD1 NA TGTGCCAGCAGCCCTATGGACAGGGGAAAACTGTTTTTT CASSPMDRGKLFF
TRBJ2-7 TRBV19 NA NA TGTGCCAGTAGTAAGCCGGGACTCCCCGGCGAGCAGTACTTC CASSKPGLPGEQYF
TRBJ2-7 TRBV6-6 NA NA TGTGCCAGCAGTTACACCGGGGGGCTTAGGGAGCAGTACTTC CASSYTGGLREQYF
TRBJ2-7 TRBV30 TRBD1 NA TGTGCCTGGGCGGGACAGGCCTCCTACGAGCAGTACTTC CAWAGQASYEQYF
TRBJ2-7 TRBV28 TRBD2 NA TGTGCCAGCAGTTTTGGGTCTAGCGGGATCTACGAGCAGTACTTC CASSFGSSGIYEQYF
TRBJ2-4 TRBV19 NA NA TGTGCCAGTTCTGACCCAACTAGGCACATTCAGTACTTC CASSDPTRHIQYF
TRBJ1-4 TRBV7-6 TRBD1 NA TGTGCCAGCAGCCCGACAGGGACTAATGAAAAACTGTTTTTT CASSPTGTNEKLFF
TRBJ1-4 TRBV7-6 TRBD1 NA TGTGCCAGCAGCTTAGGGACAGGGAAGGAAAAACTGTTTTTT CASSLGTGKEKLFF
TRBJ1-1 TRBV30 NA NA TGTGCCTGGAGACTGTCCCAGAACACTGAAGCTTTCTTT CAWRLSQNTEAFF
TRBJ2-1 TRBV28 NA NA TGTGCCAGCAGTTCCTCCGACAGTGGAACTTACAATGAGCAGTTCTTC CASSSSDSGTYNEQFF
TRBJ2-1 TRBV3-1/TRBV3-2 TRBD2 once TGTGCCAGCACCACCGGACTAGTTGGGGTCAATGAGCAGTTCTTC CASTTGLVGVNEQFF
TRBJ2-3 TRBV18 NA NA TGTGCCAGCTCACCCTACGACAACACAGATACGCAGTATTTT CASSPYDNTDTQYF
TRBJ2-7 TRBV7-2 TRBD2 NA TGTGCCAGCAGCCCCCGGGAGGGATCCGAGCAGTACTTC CASSPREGSEQYF
TRBJ2-7 TRBV11-2 NA NA TGTGCCAGCAGCCAACTAGTCCAGAGCTCCTACGAGCAGTACTTC CASSQLVQSSYEQYF
TRBJ2-7 TRBV5-6 TRBD2 NA TGTGCCAGCAGCTTGTATGGCGGGAGGGTCAACGAGCAGTACTTC CASSLYGGRVNEQYF
TRBJ1-3 TRBV4-1 NA NA TGCGCCAGCAGCCAAGGAGCGACCGTTGTCTCTGGAAACACCATATATTTT CASSQGATVVSGNTIYF
TRBJ2-1 TRBV30 NA NA TGTGCCTGGAGTTTATACAATGAGCAGTTCTTC CAWSLYNEQFF
TRBJ2-7 TRBV7-9 TRBD2 NA TGTGCCAGCAGCCGGGAGGGACGGATGTACGAGCAGTACTTC CASSREGRMYEQYF
TRBJ2-7 TRBV4-2 TRBD2 NA TGTGCCAGCAGCCAAGAGGGGGGGTCCTACGAGCAGTACTTC CASSQEGGSYEQYF
TRBJ2-1 TRBV28 NA NA TGTGCCAGTTCTCGTCGGGGGACTGCGACGCAGTTCTTC CASSRRGTATQFF
TRBJ1-5 TRBV7-8 NA NA TGTGCCAGCAGCTCCTCAGGGGCATATAGCAATCAGCCCCAGCATTTT CASSSSGAYSNQPQHF
TRBJ2-7 TRBV27 TRBD2 NA TGTGCCAGCAGTTTATACCCTAGCGGGAGGGCCCAGGGGTACGAGCAGTACTTC CASSLYPSGRAQGYEQYF
TRBJ1-2 TRBV11-1 NA NA TGTGCCAGCAGCTTATTCTTCCCGGGGTCTGGCTACACCTTC CASSLFFPGSGYTF
TRBJ1-5 TRBV28 TRBD1 NA TGTGCCAGCAGTGTTACAGGGGGCCGGAATCAGCCCCAGCATTTT CASSVTGGRNQPQHF
TRBJ1-4 TRBV2 NA once TGTGCCAGCAATATACGGGAAAATGAAAAACTGTTTTTT CASNIRENEKLFF
TRBJ2-7 TRBV28 NA NA TGTGCCAGCAGTCCCTGGGCCGACCGGCGCGAGCAGTACTTC CASSPWADRREQYF
TRBJ1-1 TRBV6-5 TRBD1 once TGTGCCAGCAGTTACTCGGGACAGGGGATCACTGAAGCTTTCTTT CASSYSGQGITEAFF
TRBJ2-3 TRBV5-1 TRBD1 NA TGCGCCAGCAGCTTCCGGACAGGGACCACAGATACGCAGTATTTT CASSFRTGTTDTQYF
TRBJ1-2 TRBV18 NA NA TGTGCCAGCTCACCCCAGGTCTATGGCTACACCTTC CASSPQVYGYTF
TRBJ2-7 TRBV27 TRBD1 NA TGTGCCAGCAGTTCCAGGACAGGGGTAGCCGAGCAGTACTTC CASSSRTGVAEQYF